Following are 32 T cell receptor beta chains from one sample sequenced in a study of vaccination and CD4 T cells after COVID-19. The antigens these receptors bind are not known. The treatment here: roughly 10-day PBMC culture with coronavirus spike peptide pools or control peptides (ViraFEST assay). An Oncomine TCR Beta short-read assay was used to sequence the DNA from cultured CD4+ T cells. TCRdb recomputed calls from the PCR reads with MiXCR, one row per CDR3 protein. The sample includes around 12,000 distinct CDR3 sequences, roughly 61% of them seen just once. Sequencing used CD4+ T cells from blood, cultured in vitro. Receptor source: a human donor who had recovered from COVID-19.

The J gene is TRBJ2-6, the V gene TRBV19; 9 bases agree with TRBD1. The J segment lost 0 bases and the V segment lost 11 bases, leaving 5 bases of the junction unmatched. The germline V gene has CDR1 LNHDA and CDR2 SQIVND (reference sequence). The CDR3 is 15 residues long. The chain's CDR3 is CAAGQGSSGANVLTF. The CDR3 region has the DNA TGTGCCGCCGGACAGGGGAGCTCTGGGGCCAACGTCCTGACTTTC.

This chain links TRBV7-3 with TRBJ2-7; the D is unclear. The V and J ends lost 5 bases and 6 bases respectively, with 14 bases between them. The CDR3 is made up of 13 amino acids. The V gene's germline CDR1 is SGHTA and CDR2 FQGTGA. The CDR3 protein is CASSPSTYGEQYF. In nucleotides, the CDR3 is TGTGCCAGCAGCCCGTCCACCTATGGCGAGCAGTACTTC.

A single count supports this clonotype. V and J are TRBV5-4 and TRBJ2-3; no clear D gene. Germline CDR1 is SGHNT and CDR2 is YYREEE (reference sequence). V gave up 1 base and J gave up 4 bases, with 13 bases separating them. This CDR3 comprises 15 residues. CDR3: CASSLYGIGSDTQYF. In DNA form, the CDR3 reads TGTGCCAGCAGCTTGTATGGTATCGGATCAGATACGCAGTATTTT.

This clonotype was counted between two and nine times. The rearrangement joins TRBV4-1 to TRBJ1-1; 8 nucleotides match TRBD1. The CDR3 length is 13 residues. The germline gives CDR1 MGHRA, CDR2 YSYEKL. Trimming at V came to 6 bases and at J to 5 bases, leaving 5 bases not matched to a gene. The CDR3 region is CASSRTGRTEAFF. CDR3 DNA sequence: TGCGCCAGCAGTCGGACAGGGCGAACTGAAGCTTTCTTT.

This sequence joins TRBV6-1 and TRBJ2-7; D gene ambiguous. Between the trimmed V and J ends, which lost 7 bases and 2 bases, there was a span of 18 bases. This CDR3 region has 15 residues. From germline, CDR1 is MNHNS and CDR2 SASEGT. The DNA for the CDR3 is TGTGCCAGCACCTCGAGTACCGTCTCAACCTACGAGCAGTACTTC. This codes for CASTSSTVSTYEQYF.

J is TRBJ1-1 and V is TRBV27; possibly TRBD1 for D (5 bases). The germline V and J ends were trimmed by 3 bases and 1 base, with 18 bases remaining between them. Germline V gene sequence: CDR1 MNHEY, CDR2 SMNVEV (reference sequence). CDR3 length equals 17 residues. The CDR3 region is CASSLMWGGGTNTEAFF. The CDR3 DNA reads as TGTGCCAGCAGTTTGATGTGGGGGGGAGGTACGAACACTGAAGCTTTCTTT.

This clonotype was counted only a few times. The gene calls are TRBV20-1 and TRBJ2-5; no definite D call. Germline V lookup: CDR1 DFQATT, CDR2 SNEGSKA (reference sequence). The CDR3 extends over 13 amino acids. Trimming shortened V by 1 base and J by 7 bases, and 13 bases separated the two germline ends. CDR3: CSARVIAVVTQYF. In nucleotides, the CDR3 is TGCAGTGCTAGAGTCATAGCCGTTGTGACCCAGTACTTC.

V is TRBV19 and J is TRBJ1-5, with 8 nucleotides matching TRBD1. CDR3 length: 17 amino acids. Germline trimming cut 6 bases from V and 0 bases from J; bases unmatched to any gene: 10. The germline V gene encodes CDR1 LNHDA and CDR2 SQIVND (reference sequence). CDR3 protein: CASSYSQGAYSNQPQHF. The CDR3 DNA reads TGTGCCAGTAGCTACTCTCAGGGGGCCTATAGCAATCAGCCCCAGCATTTT.

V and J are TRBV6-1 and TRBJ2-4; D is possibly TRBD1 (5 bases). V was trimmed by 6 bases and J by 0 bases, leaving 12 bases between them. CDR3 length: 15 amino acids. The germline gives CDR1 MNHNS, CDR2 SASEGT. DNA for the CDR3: TGTGCCAGCAGACTACAGGATCTAGCCAAAAACATTCAGTACTTC. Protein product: CASRLQDLAKNIQYF.

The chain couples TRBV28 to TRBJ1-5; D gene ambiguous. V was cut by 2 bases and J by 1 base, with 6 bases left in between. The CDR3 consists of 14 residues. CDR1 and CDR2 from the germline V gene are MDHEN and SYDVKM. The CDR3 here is CASSLSYSNQPQHF. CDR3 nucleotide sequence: TGTGCCAGCAGTTTAAGTTACAGCAATCAGCCCCAGCATTTT.

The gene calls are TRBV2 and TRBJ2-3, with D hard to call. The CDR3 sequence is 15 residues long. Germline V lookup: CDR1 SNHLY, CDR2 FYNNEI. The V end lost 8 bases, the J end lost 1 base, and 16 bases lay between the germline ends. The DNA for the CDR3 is TGTGCCAGCCGTTACGGTGCGGCGGGCACAGATACGCAGTATTTT. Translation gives CASRYGAAGTDTQYF.

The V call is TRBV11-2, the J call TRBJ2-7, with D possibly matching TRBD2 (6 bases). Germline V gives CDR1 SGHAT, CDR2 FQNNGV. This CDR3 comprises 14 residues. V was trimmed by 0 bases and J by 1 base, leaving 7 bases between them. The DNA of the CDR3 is TGTGCCAGCAGCTTAGATCGGGGGTCCTACGAGCAGTACTTC. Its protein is CASSLDRGSYEQYF.

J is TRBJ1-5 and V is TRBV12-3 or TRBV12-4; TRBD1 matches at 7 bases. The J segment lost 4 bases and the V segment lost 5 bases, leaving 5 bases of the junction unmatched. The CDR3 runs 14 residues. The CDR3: CASSGGQSNQPQHF. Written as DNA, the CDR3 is TGTGCCAGCAGTGGGGGACAGAGTAATCAGCCCCAGCATTTT.

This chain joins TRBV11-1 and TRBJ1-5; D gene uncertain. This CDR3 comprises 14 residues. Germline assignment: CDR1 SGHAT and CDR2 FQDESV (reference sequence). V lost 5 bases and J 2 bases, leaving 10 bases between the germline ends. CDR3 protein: CASSQGSGNQPQHF. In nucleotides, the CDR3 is TGTGCCAGCAGCCAAGGATCTGGCAATCAGCCCCAGCATTTT.

CDR3 in amino acids: CASSSESGTGRGQPQHF. The CDR3 DNA reads TGTGCCAGCAGCTCCGAATCCGGGACAGGTAGGGGTCAGCCCCAGCATTTT. The rearrangement uses TRBV7-2 and TRBJ1-5, with 8 nucleotides matching TRBD1. Germline lookup yields CDR1 SGHTA and CDR2 FQGNSA. V lost 4 bases, J lost 6 bases, and 14 bases stayed unmatched. The CDR3 sequence is 17 residues long.

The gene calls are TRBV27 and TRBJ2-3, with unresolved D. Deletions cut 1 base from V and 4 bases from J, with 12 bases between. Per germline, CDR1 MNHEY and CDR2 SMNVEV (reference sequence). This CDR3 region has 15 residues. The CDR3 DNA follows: TGTGCCAGCAGTTTATTTAGGAGACGCCCAGATACGCAGTATTTT. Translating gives CASSLFRRRPDTQYF.

This CDR3 reads CSVAGTSGTSTDTQYF. The CDR3 DNA follows: TGCAGCGTTGCAGGGACTAGCGGGACGAGCACAGATACGCAGTATTTT. V gene TRBV29-1 combines with J gene TRBJ2-3; 13 bases line up with TRBD2. Germline V gene lookup returns CDR1 SQVTM and CDR2 ANQGSEA. Trimming cost V 4 bases and J 0 bases; bases outside gene matches: 4. The CDR3 is 16 residues long.

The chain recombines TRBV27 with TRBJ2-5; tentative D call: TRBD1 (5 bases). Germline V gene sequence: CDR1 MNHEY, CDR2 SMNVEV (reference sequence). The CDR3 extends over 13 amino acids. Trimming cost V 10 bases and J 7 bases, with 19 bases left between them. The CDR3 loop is CATLEQARGTQYF. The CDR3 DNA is TGTGCCACCCTAGAACAGGCTCGTGGGACCCAGTACTTC.

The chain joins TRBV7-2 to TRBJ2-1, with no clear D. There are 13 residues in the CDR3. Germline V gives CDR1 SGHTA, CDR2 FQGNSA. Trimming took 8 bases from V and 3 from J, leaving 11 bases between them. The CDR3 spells CASGPRGYNEQFF. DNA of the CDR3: TGTGCCAGCGGGCCTAGAGGCTACAATGAGCAGTTCTTC.

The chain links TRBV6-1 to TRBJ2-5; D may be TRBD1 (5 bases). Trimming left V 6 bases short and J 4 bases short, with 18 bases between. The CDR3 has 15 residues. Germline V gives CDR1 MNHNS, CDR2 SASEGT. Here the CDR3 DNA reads TGTGCCAGCAGCTATGGACCCACCCAGGGAGAGACCCAGTACTTC. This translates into CASSYGPTQGETQYF.

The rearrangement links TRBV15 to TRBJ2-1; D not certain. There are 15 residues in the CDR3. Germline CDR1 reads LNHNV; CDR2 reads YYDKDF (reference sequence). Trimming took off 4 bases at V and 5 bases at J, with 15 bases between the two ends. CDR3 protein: CATSTPGRKDNEQFF. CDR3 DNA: TGTGCCACCAGCACACCAGGTAGGAAGGACAATGAGCAGTTCTTC.

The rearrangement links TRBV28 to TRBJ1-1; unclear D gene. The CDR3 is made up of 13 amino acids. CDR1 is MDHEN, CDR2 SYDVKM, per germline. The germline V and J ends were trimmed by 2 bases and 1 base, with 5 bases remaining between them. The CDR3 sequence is CASSLVGNTEAFF. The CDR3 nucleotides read TGTGCCAGCAGTTTAGTCGGGAACACTGAAGCTTTCTTT.

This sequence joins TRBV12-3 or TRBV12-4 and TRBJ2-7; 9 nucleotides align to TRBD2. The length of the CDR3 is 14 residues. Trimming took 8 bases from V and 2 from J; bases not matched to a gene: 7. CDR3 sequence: CASLIAGAAYEQYF. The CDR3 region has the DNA TGTGCCAGCTTAATAGCGGGAGCTGCCTACGAGCAGTACTTC.

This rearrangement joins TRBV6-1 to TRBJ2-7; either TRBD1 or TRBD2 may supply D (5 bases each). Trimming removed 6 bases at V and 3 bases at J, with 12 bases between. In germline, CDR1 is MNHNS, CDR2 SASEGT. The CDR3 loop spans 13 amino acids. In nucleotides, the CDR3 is TGTGCCAGCAGCAGGGACCACCGCTACGAGCAGTACTTC. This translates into CASSRDHRYEQYF.

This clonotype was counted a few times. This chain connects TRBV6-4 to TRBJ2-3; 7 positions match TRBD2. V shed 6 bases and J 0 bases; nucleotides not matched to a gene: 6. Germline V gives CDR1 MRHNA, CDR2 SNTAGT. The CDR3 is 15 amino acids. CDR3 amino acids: CASSTDSGSTDTQYF. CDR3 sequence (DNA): TGTGCCAGCAGCACTGATAGCGGGAGCACAGATACGCAGTATTTT.

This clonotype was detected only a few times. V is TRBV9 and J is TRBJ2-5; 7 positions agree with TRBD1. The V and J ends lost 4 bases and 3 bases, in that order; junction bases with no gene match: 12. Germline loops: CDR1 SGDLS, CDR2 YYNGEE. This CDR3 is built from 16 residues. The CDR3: CASSPRTGVDKETQYF. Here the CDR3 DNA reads TGTGCCAGCAGCCCCCGGACAGGCGTAGACAAAGAGACCCAGTACTTC.

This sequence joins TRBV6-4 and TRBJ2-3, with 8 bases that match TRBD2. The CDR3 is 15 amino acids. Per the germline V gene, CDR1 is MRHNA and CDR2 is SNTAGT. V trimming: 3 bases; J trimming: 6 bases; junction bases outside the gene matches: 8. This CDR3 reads CASSEGREVTDTQYF. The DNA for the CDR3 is TGTGCCAGCAGTGAGGGGCGGGAGGTGACGGATACGCAGTATTTT.

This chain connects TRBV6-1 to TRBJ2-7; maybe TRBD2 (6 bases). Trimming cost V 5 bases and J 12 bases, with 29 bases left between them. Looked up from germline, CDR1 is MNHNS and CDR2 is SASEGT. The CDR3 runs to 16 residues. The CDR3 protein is CASSLKPKRAKEGLYF. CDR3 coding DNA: TGTGCCAGCAGTCTAAAGCCAAAAAGGGCCAAAGAGGGACTGTACTTC.

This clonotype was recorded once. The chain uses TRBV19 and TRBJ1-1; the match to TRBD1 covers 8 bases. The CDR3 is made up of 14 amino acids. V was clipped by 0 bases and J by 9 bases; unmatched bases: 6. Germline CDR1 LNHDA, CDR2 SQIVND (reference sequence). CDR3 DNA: TGTGCCAGTAGTATAGATCCTAGACAGGGGAAAGCTTTCTTT. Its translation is CASSIDPRQGKAFF.

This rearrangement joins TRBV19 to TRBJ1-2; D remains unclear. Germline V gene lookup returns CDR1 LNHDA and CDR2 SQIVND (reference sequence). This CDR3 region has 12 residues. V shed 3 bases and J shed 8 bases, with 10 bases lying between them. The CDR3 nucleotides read TGTGCCAGTAGTATCACCAGATTCGGCTACACCTTC. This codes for CASSITRFGYTF.

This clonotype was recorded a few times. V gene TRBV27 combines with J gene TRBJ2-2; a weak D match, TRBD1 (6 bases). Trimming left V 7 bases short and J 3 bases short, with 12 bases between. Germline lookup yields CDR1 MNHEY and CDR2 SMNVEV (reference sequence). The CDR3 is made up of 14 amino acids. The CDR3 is CASNLRGDTGELFF. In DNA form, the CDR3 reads TGTGCCAGCAACCTCAGGGGTGACACCGGGGAGCTGTTTTTT.

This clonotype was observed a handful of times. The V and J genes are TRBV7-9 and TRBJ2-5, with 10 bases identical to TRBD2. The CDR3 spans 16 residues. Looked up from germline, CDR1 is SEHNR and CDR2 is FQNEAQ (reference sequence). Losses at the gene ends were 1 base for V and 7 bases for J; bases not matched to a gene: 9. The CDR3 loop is CASSLVGLAGAGTQYF. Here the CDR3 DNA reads TGTGCCAGCAGCTTAGTCGGCCTAGCGGGAGCGGGGACCCAGTACTTC.